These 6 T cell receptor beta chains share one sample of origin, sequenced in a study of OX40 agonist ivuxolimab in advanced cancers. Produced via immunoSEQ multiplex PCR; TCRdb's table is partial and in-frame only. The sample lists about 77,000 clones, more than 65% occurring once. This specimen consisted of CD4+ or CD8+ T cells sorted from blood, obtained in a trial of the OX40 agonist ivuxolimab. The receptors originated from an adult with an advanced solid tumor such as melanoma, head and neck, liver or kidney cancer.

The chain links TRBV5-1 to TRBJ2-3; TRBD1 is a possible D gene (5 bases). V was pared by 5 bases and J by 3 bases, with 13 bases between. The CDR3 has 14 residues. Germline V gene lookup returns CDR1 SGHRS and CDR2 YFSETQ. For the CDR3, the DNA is TGCGCCAGCAGTAGGGGAACTGCAACAGATACGCAGTATTTT. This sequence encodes CASSRGTATDTQYF.

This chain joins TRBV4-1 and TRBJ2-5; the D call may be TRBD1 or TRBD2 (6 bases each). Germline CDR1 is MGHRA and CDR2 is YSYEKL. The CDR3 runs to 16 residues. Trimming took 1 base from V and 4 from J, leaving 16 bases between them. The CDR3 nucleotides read TGCGCCAGCAGCCAAGTAGGGGGGTTCCGGGTAGAGACCCAGTACTTC. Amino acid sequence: CASSQVGGFRVETQYF.

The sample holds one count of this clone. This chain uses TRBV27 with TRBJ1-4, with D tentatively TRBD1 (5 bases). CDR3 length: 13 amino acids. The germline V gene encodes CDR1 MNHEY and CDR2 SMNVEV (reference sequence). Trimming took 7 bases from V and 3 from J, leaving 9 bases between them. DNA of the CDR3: TGTGCCAGCAAGGAGGGACCTAATGAAAAACTGTTTTTT. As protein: CASKEGPNEKLFF.

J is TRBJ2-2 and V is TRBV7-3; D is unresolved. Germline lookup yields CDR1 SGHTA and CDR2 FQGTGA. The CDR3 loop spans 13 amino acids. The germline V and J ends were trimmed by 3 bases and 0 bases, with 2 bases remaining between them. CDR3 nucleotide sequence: TGTGCCAGCAGCTTTTCGAACACCGGGGAGCTGTTTTTT. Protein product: CASSFSNTGELFF.

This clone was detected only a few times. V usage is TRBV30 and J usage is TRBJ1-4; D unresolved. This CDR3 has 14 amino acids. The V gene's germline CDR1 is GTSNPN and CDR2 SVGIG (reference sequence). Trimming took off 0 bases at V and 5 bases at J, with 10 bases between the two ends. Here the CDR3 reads CAWSVRGVNEKLFF. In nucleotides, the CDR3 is TGTGCCTGGAGTGTACGAGGAGTAAATGAAAAACTGTTTTTT.

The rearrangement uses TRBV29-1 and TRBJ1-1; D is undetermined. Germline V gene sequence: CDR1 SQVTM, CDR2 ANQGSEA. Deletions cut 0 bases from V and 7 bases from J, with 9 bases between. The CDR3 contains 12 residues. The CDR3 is CSVEDQAVEAFF. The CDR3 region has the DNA TGCAGCGTTGAAGATCAGGCAGTTGAAGCTTTCTTT. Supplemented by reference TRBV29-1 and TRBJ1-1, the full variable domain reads SAVISQKPSRDICQRGTSLTIQCQVDSQVTMMFWYRQQPGQSLTLIATANQGSEATYESGFVIDKFPISRPNLTFSTLTVSNMSPEDSSIYLCSVEDQAVEAFFGQGTRLTVV.